Following are 22 T cell receptor beta chains from one sample sequenced in a study of beta chain features in type 1 diabetes. Expressed TCRB transcripts were sequenced, since all the RNA that had been isolated was reverse transcribed. This table comes from immunoSEQ multiplex PCR, and its TCRdb copy is limited to in-frame clones, with some not included. Here the sample spans 300,000 to 450,000 clones, over 10% being singletons. The material sequenced was naive CD4+ T cells from blood. The receptors derive from a man aged 18 to 35 in good health.

This clone came up a few times. The CDR3 reads CASSPQVGIAYTDTQYF. In nucleotides, the CDR3 is TGTGCCAGCAGCCCCCAGGTGGGGATAGCGTACACAGATACGCAGTATTTT. The V gene is TRBV9, the J gene TRBJ2-3, with D perhaps matching TRBD2 (5 bases). V was pared by 4 bases and J by 2 bases, with 20 bases between. CDR3 size: 17 residues. The germline V gene has CDR1 SGDLS and CDR2 YYNGEE. The full variable domain, completed using reference TRBV9 and TRBJ2-3, is DSGVTQTPKHLITATGQRVTLRCSPRSGDLSVYWYQQSLDQGLQFLIQYYNGEERAKGNILERFSAQQFPDLHSELNLSSLELGDSALYFCASSPQVGIAYTDTQYFGPGTRLTVL.

The chain joins TRBV4-2 to TRBJ2-1; D remains unclear. Germline assignment: CDR1 LGHNA and CDR2 YNFKEQ. The CDR3 totals 16 residues. The V end lost 1 base, the J end lost 0 bases, and 10 bases lay between the germline ends. The CDR3 DNA follows: TGTGCCAGCAGCCAAGGGAGAGCGAGCTCCTACAATGAGCAGTTCTTC. As protein: CASSQGRASSYNEQFF.

This clone was observed a handful of times. The chain carries TRBV5-1 and TRBJ2-7; D is perhaps TRBD2 (6 bases). CDR1 is SGHRS, CDR2 YFSETQ, per germline. CDR3 length: 15 amino acids. V was clipped by 2 bases and J by 2 bases, with 14 bases between them. CDR3 DNA: TGCGCCAGCAGCTTCGGAGGGCCGTTCGCCTACGAGCAGTACTTC. Translated, it gives CASSFGGPFAYEQYF.

In this sample, this clone turned up a few times. V and J are TRBV28 and TRBJ1-1, with D tentatively TRBD1 (5 bases). The CDR3 length is 15 residues. Germline V gene data show CDR1 as MDHEN and CDR2 as SYDVKM. V lost 7 bases and J 0 bases, leaving 15 bases between the germline ends. The DNA for the CDR3 is TGTGCCAGCACCAATCGGGGGAGAATGAACACTGAAGCTTTCTTT. Residues: CASTNRGRMNTEAFF.

CDR3 protein: CASSPRGGREKLFF. The CDR3 region has the DNA TGTGCCAGCAGCCCTAGGGGGGGACGTGAAAAACTGTTTTTT. The chain couples TRBV7-6 to TRBJ1-4; possibly TRBD1 for D (6 bases). The V gene's germline CDR1 is SGHVS and CDR2 FNYEAQ. V gave up 5 bases and J gave up 7 bases, with 14 bases separating them. This CDR3 is 14 amino acids long.

The V call is TRBV7-9, the J call TRBJ2-2; D ambiguous. V was trimmed by 10 bases and J by 6 bases, leaving 9 bases between them. The CDR3 length is 11 residues. Germline V gives CDR1 SEHNR, CDR2 FQNEAQ (reference sequence). The CDR3 loop is CATTTAGELFF. CDR3 nucleotides: TGTGCCACTACCACAGCCGGGGAGCTGTTTTTT. Complete variable domain (other parts from reference TRBV7-9 and TRBJ2-2): DTGVSQNPRHKITKRGQNVTFRCDPISEHNRLYWYRQTLGQGPEFLTYFQNEAQLEKSRLLSDRFSAERPKGSFSTLEIQRTEQGDSAMYLCATTTAGELFFGEGSRLTVL.

This clone was seen only a few times. The chain has TRBV18 and TRBJ1-2; D is unclear. Germline V gene data show CDR1 as KGHSH and CDR2 as LQKENI. Trimming cost V 0 bases and J 3 bases, with 8 bases left between them. The CDR3 is 14 amino acids. CDR3 in amino acids: CASSPPNTDYGYTF. The DNA of the CDR3 is TGTGCCAGCTCACCACCCAACACAGACTATGGCTACACCTTC.

The CDR3 sequence is CASSLVSGRFGYTF. The CDR3 DNA sequence: TGTGCCAGCAGCTTAGTGTCCGGTCGGTTCGGCTACACCTTC. The rearrangement joins TRBV7-2 to TRBJ1-2; no firm D call. The germline gives CDR1 SGHTA, CDR2 FQGNSA. The ends were cut back, 1 base at V and 8 bases at J, with 14 bases in the middle. The CDR3 contains 14 residues.

This clone was observed a handful of times. CDR3 sequence: CASSELSMNTEAFF. The CDR3 nucleotides read TGTGCCAGCAGTGAATTGAGTATGAACACTGAAGCTTTCTTT. The rearrangement links TRBV25-1 to TRBJ1-1, with no clear D. This CDR3 comprises 14 residues. Trimming cost V 1 base and J 0 bases, with 6 bases left between them. Germline V gives CDR1 MGHDK, CDR2 SYGVNS.

This clone occurred a few times. The chain employs TRBV14 and TRBJ1-6; perhaps TRBD1 as D (6 bases). V lost 0 bases, J lost 6 bases, and 24 bases lay in between. CDR1 is SGHDN, CDR2 FVKESK, per germline. The CDR3 spans 20 residues. Written as DNA, the CDR3 is TGTGCCAGCAGCCAAGATCAGATTTCGCGGGGGCAGAGGGGTAATTCACCCCTCCACTTT. Its protein is CASSQDQISRGQRGNSPLHF.

Concerning this clone itself: In the same sample, other DNA sequences code for this CDR3. The V gene is TRBV7-6, the J gene TRBJ2-5; D call uncertain. This CDR3 has 11 residues. Germline V lookup: CDR1 SGHVS, CDR2 FNYEAQ. The V end was cut by 4 bases, the J end by 2 bases, with 2 bases between. This CDR3 reads CASSSQETQYF. The CDR3 nucleotides are TGTGCCAGCAGCTCTCAAGAGACCCAGTACTTC. The full variable domain, with the rest looked up from reference TRBV7-6 and TRBJ2-5, is GAGVSQSPRYKVTKRGQDVALRCDPISGHVSLYWYRQALGQGPEFLTYFNYEAQQDKSGLPNDRFSAERPEGSISTLTIQRTEQRDSAMYRCASSSQETQYFGPGTRLLVL.

This chain joins TRBV9 and TRBJ2-1, with 8 nucleotides matching TRBD2. Germline-derived CDR1 and CDR2 are SGDLS and YYNGEE. The CDR3 runs to 15 residues. With V trimmed by 0 bases and J by 7 bases, 6 bases remained unmatched. CDR3 nucleotide sequence: TGTGCCAGCAGCGTAGCTCCAACTAGCGGTAATGAGCAGTTCTTC. Amino acids: CASSVAPTSGNEQFF.

This clone was seen more than once but under ten times. This chain uses TRBV7-2 with TRBJ2-3; TRBD1 agrees at 8 bases. After removal of 2 bases from V and 1 base from J, the junction contained 5 bases not matched to a gene. Germline V gene sequence: CDR1 SGHTA, CDR2 FQGNSA. This CDR3 contains 16 residues. DNA of the CDR3: TGTGCCAGCAGCTTACAGGGGGCTCCGGGCACAGATACGCAGTATTTT. Translation gives CASSLQGAPGTDTQYF.

The chain recombines TRBV9 with TRBJ2-2; D gene uncertain. This CDR3 is built from 16 residues. Germline V gives CDR1 SGDLS, CDR2 YYNGEE. The germline V and J ends were trimmed by 0 bases and 0 bases, with 9 bases remaining between them. The CDR3 here is CASSVATAPNTGELFF. CDR3 nucleotide sequence: TGTGCCAGCAGCGTAGCAACAGCCCCGAACACCGGGGAGCTGTTTTTT.

The chain recombines TRBV5-1 with TRBJ2-3; TRBD2 is a possible D gene (5 bases). The CDR3 runs to 15 residues. Germline values: CDR1 SGHRS, CDR2 YFSETQ. V was clipped by 0 bases and J by 1 base, with 9 bases between them. CDR3 sequence: CASSLEGRGTDTQYF. As DNA, the CDR3 is TGCGCCAGCAGCTTGGAAGGGCGGGGCACAGATACGCAGTATTTT.

This clone was found a few times. The genes are TRBV28 and TRBJ1-1; D perhaps matches TRBD1 (5 bases). Per the germline V gene, CDR1 is MDHEN and CDR2 is SYDVKM. V lost 6 bases to trimming and J lost 3 bases, with 14 bases between them. This CDR3 is built from 14 residues. The CDR3 spells CASSPGGSDTEAFF. The CDR3, as DNA: TGTGCCAGCAGCCCGGGGGGGTCGGACACTGAAGCTTTCTTT.

The chain carries TRBV29-1 and TRBJ1-1, with D maybe TRBD1 (5 bases). V dropped 4 bases and J dropped 2 bases, with 11 bases sitting between them. This CDR3 has 13 residues. Germline V gene data show CDR1 as SQVTM and CDR2 as ANQGSEA. CDR3 region: CSVVGLFNTEAFF. The CDR3 nucleotides read TGCAGCGTTGTGGGGCTTTTCAACACTGAAGCTTTCTTT.

The chain joins TRBV7-9 to TRBJ2-1; D is perhaps TRBD1 (5 bases). The CDR3 length is 11 residues. The V end lost 9 bases, the J end lost 3 bases, and 6 bases lay between the germline ends. The germline gives CDR1 SEHNR, CDR2 FQNEAQ (reference sequence). The DNA for the CDR3 is TGTGCCAGAGGGGACTACAATGAGCAGTTCTTC. It encodes CARGDYNEQFF.

This clone appeared a few times. The rearrangement uses TRBV29-1 and TRBJ2-1; 8 bases are a match to TRBD2. This CDR3 has 12 amino acids. V trimming: 8 bases; J trimming: 8 bases; junction bases outside the gene matches: 8. In germline, CDR1 is SQVTM, CDR2 ANQGSEA. The CDR3: CSWGLVPHEQFF. DNA for the CDR3: TGCAGCTGGGGACTAGTGCCCCATGAGCAGTTCTTC.

This clone has a handful of counts. The chain uses TRBV30 and TRBJ1-4; perhaps TRBD1 as D (6 bases). This CDR3 comprises 14 residues. Germline CDR1 GTSNPN, CDR2 SVGIG (reference sequence). V lost 5 bases and J lost 10, with 20 bases in between. CDR3 coding DNA: TGTGCCTGGCGATCAGGGGTGGGATTTGGAAAACTGTTTTTT. This translates into CAWRSGVGFGKLFF.

This clone was observed a handful of times. At the DNA level, this CDR3 is encoded by other sequences in the same sample as well. The genes are TRBV5-1 and TRBJ1-2; TRBD1 is a possible D gene (5 bases). Germline values: CDR1 SGHRS, CDR2 YFSETQ. The CDR3 consists of 13 residues. V lost 4 bases and J 2 bases, leaving 9 bases between the germline ends. The CDR3, as DNA: TGCGCCAGCAGCCCCGGACAAAACTATGGCTACACCTTC. This translates into CASSPGQNYGYTF.

The chain joins TRBV5-4 to TRBJ2-1; no reliable D call. The germline gives CDR1 SGHNT, CDR2 YYREEE (reference sequence). V was shortened by 4 bases and J by 6 bases, with 20 bases between the two germline ends. This CDR3 contains 16 residues. The CDR3 DNA is TGTGCCAGCAGCCCCATGGTGTTACGACATTCCAATGAGCAGTTCTTC. This encodes CASSPMVLRHSNEQFF.